The 11 T cell receptor beta chains below come from one sample, sequenced in a study of shared clonotypes between healthy human individuals. Naive CD8 isolation took CD45RO-negative cells positively selected for CCR7 and excluded terminally differentiated effector memory CD45RA+ cells. Produced via immunoSEQ multiplex PCR; TCRdb's table is partial and in-frame only. The sample lists more than 2 million clones; 85% to 95% were seen once. Sequenced sample: naive CD8+ T cells sorted from blood. The receptors were sampled from a man aged 18 to 29 in good health.

This clone has more than one count but fewer than ten. This chain joins TRBV28 and TRBJ2-7; D not resolved. V gave up 6 bases and J gave up 2 bases, with 8 bases separating them. Germline CDR1 MDHEN, CDR2 SYDVKM. This CDR3 is 12 amino acids long. The CDR3 sequence is CASRDLPYEQYF. The CDR3 DNA reads TGTGCCAGCAGAGACTTGCCCTACGAGCAGTACTTC.

The chain uses TRBV9 and TRBJ2-1; possibly TRBD2 for D (6 bases). Germline values: CDR1 SGDLS, CDR2 YYNGEE. With 4 bases removed from V and 1 base from J, the gap between germline ends came to 12 bases. The CDR3 is 15 residues long. The CDR3 DNA sequence: TGTGCCAGCAGCAATCTAGGGAGGTCCTACAATGAGCAGTTCTTC. Its translation: CASSNLGRSYNEQFF.

The table lists this clone with a count of one. V is TRBV10-2 and J is TRBJ2-7, with D perhaps TRBD1 or TRBD2 (5 bases each). This CDR3 has 13 residues. Germline CDR1 reads WSHSY; CDR2 reads SAAADI. Trimming left V 9 bases short and J 4 bases short, with 16 bases between. The CDR3 is CASRDGGQYEQYF. The CDR3 DNA follows: TGCGCCAGTAGGGACGGCGGACAATACGAGCAGTACTTC.

The count of this clone is one. The CDR3 is CASSSDRANNSPLHF. The CDR3 bases are TGTGCCAGCAGTTCGGACAGGGCGAATAATTCACCCCTCCACTTT. The V call is TRBV27, the J call TRBJ1-6, with 8 bases that match TRBD1. This CDR3 region has 15 residues. J gave up 5 bases and V 4 bases, and 4 bases lay outside the gene matches. Germline V CDR1 and CDR2: MNHEY, SMNVEV (reference sequence).

The chain uses TRBV7-2 and TRBJ1-5, with D unclear. V lost 3 bases and J lost 6, with 9 bases in between. CDR1 SGHTA and CDR2 FQGNSA come from the germline V gene. The CDR3 loop spans 13 amino acids. The CDR3 bases are TGTGCCAGCAGCTTTGGCGGCATTCAGCCCCAGCATTTT. It translates to CASSFGGIQPQHF.

This clone has a single count. CDR3 bases: TGCAGCGCCCCCCTCCCGTTCCACGAGCAGTACTTC. It is translated as CSAPLPFHEQYF. The rearrangement links TRBV29-1 to TRBJ2-7; D gene ambiguous. Germline CDR1 SQVTM, CDR2 ANQGSEA. Trimming stripped 7 bases from V and 5 bases from J, with 15 bases between. This CDR3 spans 12 amino acids.

The rearrangement uses TRBV11-3 and TRBJ2-1; TRBD2 agrees at 9 bases. With 7 bases clipped from V and 6 bases from J, the junction kept 16 bases outside the gene matches. Germline-derived CDR1 and CDR2 are SGHNT and YENEEA. The CDR3 length is 17 residues. This CDR3 reads CASTRGLASFLLNEQFF. CDR3 sequence (DNA): TGTGCCAGCACCCGGGGACTAGCTTCTTTTCTACTCAATGAGCAGTTCTTC.

Turning to this clone: This sample includes further DNA sequences coding for the same CDR3. The V call is TRBV27, the J call TRBJ1-1, with D perhaps matching TRBD1 (6 bases). The CDR3 length is 15 residues. CDR1 is MNHEY, CDR2 SMNVEV, per germline (reference sequence). Between the trimmed V and J ends, which lost 2 bases and 3 bases, there was a span of 13 bases. CDR3 region: CASSLSSGAYTEAFF. In DNA, the CDR3 is TGTGCCAGCAGTTTAAGTTCGGGGGCGTACACTGAAGCTTTCTTT.

The V and J genes are TRBV14 and TRBJ2-7; 10 bases map to TRBD2. The trim removed 0 bases at V and 8 bases at J, leaving 7 bases unmatched. CDR1 is SGHDN and CDR2 is FVKESK in the germline V gene. This CDR3 contains 15 residues. For the CDR3, the DNA is TGTGCCAGCAGCCAAGATCAAGCGGGGGGGTTTAAGCAGTACTTC. It encodes CASSQDQAGGFKQYF.

The chain has TRBV5-1 and TRBJ2-7; D ambiguous. CDR3 length: 13 amino acids. Germline V gene sequence: CDR1 SGHRS, CDR2 YFSETQ. Trimming shortened V by 2 bases and J by 3 bases, and 9 bases separated the two germline ends. CDR3: CASSFWEIYEQYF. The DNA of the CDR3 is TGCGCCAGCAGCTTTTGGGAAATCTACGAGCAGTACTTC.

The chain has TRBV6-5 and TRBJ2-1; possibly TRBD1 for D (5 bases). Trimming removed 7 bases at V and 5 bases at J, with 12 bases between. The germline gives CDR1 MNHEY, CDR2 SVGAGI. The CDR3 is 13 residues long. The chain's CDR3 is CASTLGPNNEQFF. The CDR3 bases are TGTGCCAGCACCCTGGGGCCAAACAATGAGCAGTTCTTC.